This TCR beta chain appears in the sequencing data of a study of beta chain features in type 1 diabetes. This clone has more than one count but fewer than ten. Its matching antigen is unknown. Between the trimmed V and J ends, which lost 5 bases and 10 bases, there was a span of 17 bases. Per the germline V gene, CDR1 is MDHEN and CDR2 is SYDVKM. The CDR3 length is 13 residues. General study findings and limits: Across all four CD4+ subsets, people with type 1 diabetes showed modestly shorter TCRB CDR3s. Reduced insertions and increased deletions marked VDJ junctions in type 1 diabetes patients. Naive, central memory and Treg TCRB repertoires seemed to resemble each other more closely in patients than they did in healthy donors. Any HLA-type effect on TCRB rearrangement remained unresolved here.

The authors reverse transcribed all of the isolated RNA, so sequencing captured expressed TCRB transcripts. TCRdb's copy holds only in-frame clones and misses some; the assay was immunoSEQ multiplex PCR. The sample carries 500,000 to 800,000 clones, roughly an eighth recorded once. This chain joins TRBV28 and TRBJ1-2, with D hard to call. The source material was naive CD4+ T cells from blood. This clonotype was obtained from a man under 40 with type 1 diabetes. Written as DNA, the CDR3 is TGTGCCAGCAGTGCGGACGCTTCTAGAGACTACACCTTC. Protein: CASSADASRDYTF.